This T cell receptor beta chain comes out of a study of blood T cell repertoires in COVID-19. As for the study in general: COVID-19 samples collected from the United States, Italy and Spain covered acute and convalescent phases. PBMCs, B-cell-depleted T cells, or T cells provided the cDNA or gDNA that made up the material.

The CDR3 spans 15 residues. V lost 4 bases to trimming and J lost 0 bases; unmatched junction nucleotides: 3. Germline V CDR1 and CDR2: SGHTA, FQGTGA. Original analysis: For nucleated cells, counts were estimated from reference gene primer amplification. Libraries were prepared by immunoSEQ multiplex PCR; TCRdb keeps only in-frame clonotypes and omits some of them. V, J and clone size were drawn from that table, and D and trimming were deduced from the DNA. This table has about 54,000 clones, roughly 84% appearing once. Material: peripheral blood. The source is a man between 45 and 60 years old with active COVID-19. V usage is TRBV7-3 and J usage is TRBJ1-5; TRBD1 matches at 7 bases. The CDR3 reads CASSSGTVSNQPQHF. CDR3 in DNA: TGTGCCAGCAGCTCGGGGACAGTTAGCAATCAGCCCCAGCATTTT.